This T cell receptor beta chain was sequenced for a study of blood T cell repertoires in COVID-19. Across the whole study: The study drew acute and convalescent COVID-19 samples from the United States, Italy and Spain. From T cells, B-cell-depleted T cells, or PBMCs came the material, which was cDNA or gDNA.

In the study's own analysis: Amplification of reference gene primers provided the estimated nucleated cell counts. Profiled with immunoSEQ multiplex PCR; TCRdb holds only in-frame clones, not every one. V, J and clone size reflect that table, while D and trimming were determined from the DNA. The sample includes more than 200,000 clones, around four fifths seen only once; the top ten take around 7.9%. The CDR3 has 17 residues. V lost 5 bases, J lost 4 bases, and 11 bases stayed unmatched. Germline-derived CDR1 and CDR2 are SGHAT and FQNNGV. This chain connects TRBV11-2 to TRBJ2-1; 10 bases map to TRBD2. The source is a man aged 40-55 years with active or convalescent COVID-19. Source material: peripheral blood. The CDR3 region is CASSGSSGGRSYNEQFF. For the CDR3, the DNA is TGTGCCAGCAGCGGGTCTAGCGGGGGCCGTTCTTACAATGAGCAGTTCTTC.